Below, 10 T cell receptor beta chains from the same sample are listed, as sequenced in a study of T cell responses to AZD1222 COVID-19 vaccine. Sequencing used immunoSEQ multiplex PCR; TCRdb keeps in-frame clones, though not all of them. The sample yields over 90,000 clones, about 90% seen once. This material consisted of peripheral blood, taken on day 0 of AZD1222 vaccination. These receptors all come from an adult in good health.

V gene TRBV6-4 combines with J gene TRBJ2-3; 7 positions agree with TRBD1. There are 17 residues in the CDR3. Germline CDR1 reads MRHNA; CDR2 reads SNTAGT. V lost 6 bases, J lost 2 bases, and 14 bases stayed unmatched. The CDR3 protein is CASSTRAGTASTDTQYF. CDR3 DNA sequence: TGTGCCAGCAGCACTAGAGCCGGGACAGCCTCCACAGATACGCAGTATTTT.

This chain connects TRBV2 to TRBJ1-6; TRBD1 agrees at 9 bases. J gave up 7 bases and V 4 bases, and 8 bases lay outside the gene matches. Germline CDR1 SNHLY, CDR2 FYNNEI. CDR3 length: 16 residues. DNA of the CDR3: TGTGCCAGCAGTGGGCGACAGGGGGTGAGAAATTCACCCCTCCACTTT. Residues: CASSGRQGVRNSPLHF.

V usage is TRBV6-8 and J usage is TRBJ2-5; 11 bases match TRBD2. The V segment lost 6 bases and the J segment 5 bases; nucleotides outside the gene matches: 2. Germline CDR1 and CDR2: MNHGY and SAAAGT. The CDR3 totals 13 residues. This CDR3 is CASRLAGAETQYF. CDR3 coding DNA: TGTGCCAGCAGACTAGCGGGGGCGGAGACCCAGTACTTC.

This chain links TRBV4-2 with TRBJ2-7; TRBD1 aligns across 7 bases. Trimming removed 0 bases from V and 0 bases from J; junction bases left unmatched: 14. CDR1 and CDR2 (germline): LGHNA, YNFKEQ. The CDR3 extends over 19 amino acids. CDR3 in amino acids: CASSQDRDSWKISSYEQYF. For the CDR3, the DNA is TGTGCCAGCAGCCAAGATCGGGACAGTTGGAAAATATCCTCCTACGAGCAGTACTTC.

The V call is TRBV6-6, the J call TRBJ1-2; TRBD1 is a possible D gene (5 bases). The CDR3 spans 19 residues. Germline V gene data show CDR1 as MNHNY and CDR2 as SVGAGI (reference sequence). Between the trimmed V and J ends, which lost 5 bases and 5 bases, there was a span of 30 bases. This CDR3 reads CASSQTGGVPLKLGYGYTF. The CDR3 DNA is TGTGCCAGCAGTCAAACCGGGGGGGTTCCACTGAAGTTAGGGTATGGCTACACCTTC.

The CDR3 here is CASSLPGRFRGNEQFF. CDR3 coding DNA: TGTGCCAGCAGCTTGCCAGGTCGTTTTAGAGGCAATGAGCAGTTCTTC. The J gene is TRBJ2-1, the V gene TRBV5-8; D unclear. The length of the CDR3 is 16 residues. The V and J ends lost 1 base and 6 bases respectively, with 17 bases between them. Germline lookup yields CDR1 SGHTS and CDR2 YDEGEE.

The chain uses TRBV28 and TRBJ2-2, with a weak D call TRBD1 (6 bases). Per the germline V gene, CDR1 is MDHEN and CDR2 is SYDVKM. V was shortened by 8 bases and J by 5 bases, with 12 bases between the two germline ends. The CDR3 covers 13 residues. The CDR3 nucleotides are TGTGCCAGCGAGGGGGATTTTACCGGGGAGCTGTTTTTT. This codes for CASEGDFTGELFF.

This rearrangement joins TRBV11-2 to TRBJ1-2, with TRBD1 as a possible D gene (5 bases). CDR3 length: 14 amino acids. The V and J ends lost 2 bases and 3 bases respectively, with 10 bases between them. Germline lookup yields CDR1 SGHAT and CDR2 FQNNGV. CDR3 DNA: TGTGCCAGCAGCTTATCAGGGTTGGACTATGGCTACACCTTC. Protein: CASSLSGLDYGYTF.

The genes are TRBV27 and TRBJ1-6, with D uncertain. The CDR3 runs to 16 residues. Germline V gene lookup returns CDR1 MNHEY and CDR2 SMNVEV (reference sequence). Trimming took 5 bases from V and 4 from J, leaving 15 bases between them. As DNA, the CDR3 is TGTGCCAGCAGTCTGACTGGCGGACCGTATAATTCACCCCTCCACTTT. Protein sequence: CASSLTGGPYNSPLHF.

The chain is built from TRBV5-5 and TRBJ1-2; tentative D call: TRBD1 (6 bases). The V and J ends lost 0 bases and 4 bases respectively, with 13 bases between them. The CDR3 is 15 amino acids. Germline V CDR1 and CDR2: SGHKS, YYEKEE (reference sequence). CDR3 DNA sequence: TGTGCCAGCAGCTTGGCAGCCCAGGGGATCTATGGCTACACCTTC. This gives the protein CASSLAAQGIYGYTF.